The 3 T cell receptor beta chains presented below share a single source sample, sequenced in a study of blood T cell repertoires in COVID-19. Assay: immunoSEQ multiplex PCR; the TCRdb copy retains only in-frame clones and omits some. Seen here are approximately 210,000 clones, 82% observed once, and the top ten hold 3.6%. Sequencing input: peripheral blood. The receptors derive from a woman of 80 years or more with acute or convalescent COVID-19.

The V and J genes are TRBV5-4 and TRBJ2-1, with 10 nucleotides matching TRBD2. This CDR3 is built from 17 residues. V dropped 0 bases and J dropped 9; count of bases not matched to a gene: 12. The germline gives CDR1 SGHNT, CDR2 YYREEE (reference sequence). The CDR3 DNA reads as TGTGCCAGCAGCTTGGAACCCCTAGCGGGGGCCACAGGTGAGCAGTTCTTC. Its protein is CASSLEPLAGATGEQFF.

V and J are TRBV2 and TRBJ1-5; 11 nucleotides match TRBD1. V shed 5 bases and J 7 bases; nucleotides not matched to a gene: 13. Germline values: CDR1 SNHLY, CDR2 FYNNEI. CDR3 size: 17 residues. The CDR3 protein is CASSRLTPGTGGQPQHF. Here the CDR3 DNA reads TGTGCCAGCAGTCGCTTGACCCCCGGGACAGGGGGACAGCCCCAGCATTTT.

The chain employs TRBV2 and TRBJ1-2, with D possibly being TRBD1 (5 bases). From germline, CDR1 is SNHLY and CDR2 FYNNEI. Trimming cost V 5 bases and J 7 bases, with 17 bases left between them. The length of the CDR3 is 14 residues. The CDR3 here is CASSLTQGASGYTF. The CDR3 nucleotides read TGTGCCAGCAGTTTGACCCAGGGTGCTTCTGGCTACACCTTC.